This TCR beta chain appears in the sequencing data of a study of CD4+ T cells in melanoma. Germline loops: CDR1 SGHVS, CDR2 FQNEAQ. The V end was cut by 3 bases, the J end by 4 bases, with 17 bases between. The CDR3 has 16 residues. Notes on this clone: Its specificity is not known.

Profiled with immunoSEQ multiplex PCR; TCRdb holds only in-frame clones, not every one. Found here are around 16,000 clones, roughly four fifths of them singletons; the top ten hold approximately 12%. Study-wide findings and caveats: A reported correlation linked neoantigen-specific CD4+ T cells to CD8+, macrophage and B cell function. Reportedly, melanoma neoantigen-specific CD4+ T cells showed varied differentiation states.

Sequenced sample: cells from a culture (not recorded whether cultured in vitro). V usage is TRBV7-8 and J usage is TRBJ2-3; a weak D match, TRBD2 (6 bases). The receptor was derived from a human donor with melanoma. CDR3 DNA: TGTGCCAGCAGCTTTCTTAACCTAGGAGGGGCAGATACGCAGTATTTT. Its translation: CASSFLNLGGADTQYF.